The 13 T cell receptor beta chains given below trace back to one sample, sequenced in a study of blood T cell repertoires in COVID-19. TCRdb's table, derived via immunoSEQ multiplex PCR, lists solely in-frame clones and lacks some. The sample has about 45,000 clones; over 80% are singletons. Material for sequencing was peripheral blood. The receptors shown here come from a man older than 75 in a cohort sampled during active COVID-19.

In the case of this clone: The junction and the germline gene differ at one end; a read error may be behind it. V usage is TRBV6-1 and J usage is TRBJ1-1; TRBD1 matches at 7 bases. This CDR3 has 15 residues. The germline gives CDR1 MNHNS, CDR2 SASEGT. The CDR3 spells CASIEYRGMNTEAFF. Written as DNA, the CDR3 is TGTGCCAGCATTGAATACAGGGGCATGAACACTGAAGCTTTCTTT.

The chain links TRBV4-3 to TRBJ2-3; 7 nucleotides line up with TRBD2. V was clipped by 0 bases and J by 6 bases; unmatched bases: 9. This CDR3 region has 16 residues. Germline CDR1 reads LGHNA; CDR2 reads YSLEER. CDR3 residues: CASSQDGTSVRDTQYF. In nucleotides, the CDR3 is TGCGCCAGCAGCCAAGATGGAACTAGCGTAAGGGATACGCAGTATTTT.

The chain links TRBV12-5 to TRBJ2-7; 7 nucleotides match TRBD1. From germline, CDR1 is LGHNT and CDR2 FRNRAP. Trimming cost V 2 bases and J 6 bases; bases outside gene matches: 7. CDR3 size: 14 residues. The CDR3 loop reads CASGLLTGFGEQYF. CDR3 sequence (DNA): TGTGCTAGTGGTTTGTTGACAGGGTTTGGCGAGCAGTACTTC.

The V call is TRBV7-2, the J call TRBJ1-5, with no clear D. This CDR3 has 14 amino acids. The germline CDR1 and CDR2 sequences are SGHTA and FQGNSA. V gave up 5 bases and J gave up 7 bases, with 15 bases separating them. In DNA, the CDR3 is TGTGCCAGCAGCGGTGGAGGTACAGCCCAGCCCCAGCATTTT. This translates into CASSGGGTAQPQHF.

This clone came up a few times. This rearrangement joins TRBV10-3 to TRBJ1-6; TRBD1 might be the D (6 bases). Trimming took off 0 bases at V and 10 bases at J, with 19 bases between the two ends. Germline values: CDR1 ENHRY, CDR2 SYGVKD. This CDR3 comprises 17 residues. CDR3 amino acids: CAISESKSRGPESPLHF. The DNA for the CDR3 is TGTGCCATCAGTGAGTCGAAGAGCAGGGGCCCTGAATCACCCCTCCACTTT.

This sequence joins TRBV21-1 and TRBJ1-5. TRBV21-1 is classified as a pseudogene. The CDR3 has 12 residues. The CDR3 DNA sequence: TGTGCCAGCAGCCGTCGGAGTCAGCCCCAGCATTTT. This sequence encodes CASSRRSQPQHF.

The J gene is TRBJ1-5, the V gene TRBV30, with 8 bases that match TRBD1. CDR1 and CDR2 (germline): GTSNPN, SVGIG (reference sequence). The CDR3 is made up of 15 amino acids. Trimming took 2 bases from V and 6 from J; bases not matched to a gene: 9. This CDR3 is CAWSIGAGGVQPQHF. The CDR3 nucleotides read TGTGCCTGGAGTATTGGGGCAGGGGGCGTTCAGCCCCAGCATTTT.

CDR3 sequence (DNA): TGCGCCAGCAGCTCGGGACAGGGGCAAGAGACCCAGTACTTC. Its translation is CASSSGQGQETQYF. The V call is TRBV5-1, the J call TRBJ2-5; 10 nucleotides align to TRBD1. With 3 bases clipped from V and 2 bases from J, the junction kept 1 base outside the gene matches. The CDR3 runs to 14 residues. Per the germline V gene, CDR1 is SGHRS and CDR2 is YFSETQ.

This clone was recorded once. This same CDR3 is encoded by further DNA sequences in the sample. The chain uses TRBV28 and TRBJ1-2, with D hard to call. The V and J ends lost 3 bases and 3 bases respectively, with 8 bases between them. Germline V gene data show CDR1 as MDHEN and CDR2 as SYDVKM. The CDR3 totals 13 residues. DNA for the CDR3: TGTGCCAGCAGTTTGGGCACAGACTATGGCTACACCTTC. Amino acids: CASSLGTDYGYTF.

Remarks on this clone: The same CDR3 also results from other DNA sequences found in this sample. This sequence joins TRBV2 and TRBJ2-5; 7 bases are shared with TRBD2. Germline V lookup: CDR1 SNHLY, CDR2 FYNNEI. Trimming cost V 3 bases and J 4 bases; bases outside gene matches: 8. The CDR3 contains 15 residues. CDR3 bases: TGTGCCAGCAGTGACGATCGAGCGGGAACAGAGACCCAGTACTTC. This sequence encodes CASSDDRAGTETQYF.

The V and J genes are TRBV12-3 or TRBV12-4 and TRBJ2-7, with 7 bases matching TRBD1. The V gene end was trimmed by 6 bases and the J gene end by 5 bases; junction bases not matched to a gene: 7. The CDR3 extends over 13 amino acids. The CDR3 sequence is CASRQTGSNEQYF. Written as DNA, the CDR3 is TGTGCCAGCAGGCAGACAGGGTCCAACGAGCAGTACTTC.

The chain links TRBV5-1 to TRBJ1-2; D is perhaps TRBD1 (6 bases). Deletions cut 9 bases from V and 5 bases from J, with 17 bases between. Germline CDR1 SGHRS, CDR2 YFSETQ. This CDR3 comprises 13 residues. CDR3 residues: CATRQDEWYGYTF. The CDR3 DNA is TGCGCCACTCGACAGGACGAATGGTATGGCTACACCTTC.

The J gene is TRBJ1-2, the V gene TRBV5-1; possible D gene TRBD1, 6 bases. The CDR3 covers 17 residues. Germline-derived CDR1 and CDR2 are SGHRS and YFSETQ. Deletions cut 0 bases from V and 4 bases from J, with 19 bases between. Written as DNA, the CDR3 is TGCGCCAGCAGCTTGGCCACAGGACAGCTCGGCATCTATGGCTACACCTTC. Its translation: CASSLATGQLGIYGYTF.